This paragraph covers one T cell receptor (beta chain) sequence. The sample comes from a study of blood T cell repertoires in COVID-19. Per the study methods: Cell counts per sample came from amplifying reference gene primers. Profiled with immunoSEQ multiplex PCR; TCRdb holds only in-frame clones, not every one. V and J calls and clone size come straight from that table; D and trimming were deduced from the DNA. The sample yields roughly 80,000 clones, roughly 90% seen once. Germline-derived CDR1 and CDR2 are MNHEY and SVGEGT. With V trimmed by 4 bases and J by 3 bases, 2 bases remained unmatched. This CDR3 has 13 amino acids. Patients at the Seattle site were enrolled during active infection and followed longitudinally.

This rearrangement joins TRBV6-2 or TRBV6-3 to TRBJ2-7; 8 nucleotides line up with TRBD1. The source of this sequence is a man in his fifties or sixties with COVID-19, enrolled during active disease. Sequenced material: peripheral blood. The CDR3 here is CASSSGTGYEQYF. CDR3 DNA sequence: TGTGCCAGCAGTTCCGGGACAGGCTACGAGCAGTACTTC.